The sequence of this T cell receptor (beta chain) was determined in a study of shared clonotypes between healthy human individuals. Findings and limits, study-wide: It was observed that 5% to 6.5% of naive CD4 clonotypes were shared across a few donors.

Regarding this clone: Antigen: not known.

Germline CDR1 SGHVS, CDR2 FQNEAQ. The CDR3 consists of 15 residues. The V end was cut by 0 bases, the J end by 4 bases, with 12 bases between. Execution of the assay was at deep level. It was across several immunoSEQ plates that each subset's genomic DNA was evenly split. Methods used by the authors: Junction-only sequences produced by ImmunoSEQ had no quality scores, so filtering differed. Profiling relied on immunoSEQ multiplex PCR, and the TCRdb table lists in-frame clones only, not all of them. Clone size and V and J calls were adopted from that table, with D and trimming inferred from the DNA. The sample lists roughly 2 million clones, about 94% occurring once.

The chain combines TRBV7-8 with TRBJ1-1; possible D gene TRBD1, 6 bases. The sample consisted of naive CD4+ T cells sorted from blood. The subset was: CD45RA+ positively selected. The sequence was collected from a man younger than 35 in good health. Here the CDR3 reads CASSLAQTGLTEAFF. The CDR3 DNA is TGTGCCAGCAGCTTAGCGCAAACAGGGCTCACTGAAGCTTTCTTT.